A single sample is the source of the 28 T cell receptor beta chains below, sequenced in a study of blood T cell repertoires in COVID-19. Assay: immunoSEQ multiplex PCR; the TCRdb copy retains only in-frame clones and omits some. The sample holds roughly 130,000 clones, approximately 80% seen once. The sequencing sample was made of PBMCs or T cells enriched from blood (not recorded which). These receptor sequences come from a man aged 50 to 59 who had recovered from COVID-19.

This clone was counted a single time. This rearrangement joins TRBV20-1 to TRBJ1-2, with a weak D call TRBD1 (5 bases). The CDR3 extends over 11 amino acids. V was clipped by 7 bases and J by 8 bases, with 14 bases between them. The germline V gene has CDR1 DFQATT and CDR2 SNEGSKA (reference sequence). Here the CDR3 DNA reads TGCAGTGGAGACAGCCGTGGAGGCTACACCTTC. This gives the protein CSGDSRGGYTF.

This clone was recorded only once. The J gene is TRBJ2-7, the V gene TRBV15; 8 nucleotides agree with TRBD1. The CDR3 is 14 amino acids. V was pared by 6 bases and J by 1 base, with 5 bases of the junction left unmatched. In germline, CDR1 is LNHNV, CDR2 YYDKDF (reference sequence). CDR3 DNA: TGTGCCACCAGGTATGGGACAGGATCCTACGAGCAGTACTTC. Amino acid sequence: CATRYGTGSYEQYF.

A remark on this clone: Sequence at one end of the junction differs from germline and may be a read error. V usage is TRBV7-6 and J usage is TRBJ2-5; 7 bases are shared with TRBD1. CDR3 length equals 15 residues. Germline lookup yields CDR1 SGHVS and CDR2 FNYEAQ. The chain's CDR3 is CASSLSGGNQETQYF. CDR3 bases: TGTGCCAGCAGCTTATCAGGGGGTAACCAGGAGACCCAGTACTTC.

This chain's CDR3 is CASSLSGGPDTQYF. CDR3 coding DNA: TGTGCCAGCAGCTTAAGCGGGGGCCCAGATACGCAGTATTTT. The chain carries TRBV7-3 and TRBJ2-3, with a tentative D call TRBD2 (7 bases). The V gene's germline CDR1 is SGHTA and CDR2 FQGTGA. V lost 1 base and J lost 4, with 9 bases in between. The CDR3 spans 14 residues.

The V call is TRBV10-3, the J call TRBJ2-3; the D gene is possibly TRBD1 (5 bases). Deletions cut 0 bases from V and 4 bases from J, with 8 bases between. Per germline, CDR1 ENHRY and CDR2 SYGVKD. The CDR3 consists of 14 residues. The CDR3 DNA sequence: TGTGCCATCAGTGAGTCAATGGGGCCAGATACGCAGTATTTT. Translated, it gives CAISESMGPDTQYF.

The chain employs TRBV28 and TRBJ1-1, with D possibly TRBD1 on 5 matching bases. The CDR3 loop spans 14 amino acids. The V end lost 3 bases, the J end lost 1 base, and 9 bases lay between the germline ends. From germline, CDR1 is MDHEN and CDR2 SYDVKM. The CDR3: CASSFGAENTEAFF. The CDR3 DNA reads TGTGCCAGCAGTTTTGGGGCAGAGAACACTGAAGCTTTCTTT.

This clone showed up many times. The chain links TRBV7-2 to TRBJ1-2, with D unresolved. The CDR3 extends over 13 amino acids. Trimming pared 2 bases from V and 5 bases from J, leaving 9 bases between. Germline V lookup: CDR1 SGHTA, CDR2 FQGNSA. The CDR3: CASSLNRGYGYTF. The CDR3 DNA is TGTGCCAGCAGCTTAAATCGAGGATATGGCTACACCTTC.

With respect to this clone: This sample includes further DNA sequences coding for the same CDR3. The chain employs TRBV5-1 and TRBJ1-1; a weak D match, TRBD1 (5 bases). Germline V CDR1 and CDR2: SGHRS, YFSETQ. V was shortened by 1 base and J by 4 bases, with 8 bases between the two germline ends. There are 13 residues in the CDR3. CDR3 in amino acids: CASSLTGATEAFF. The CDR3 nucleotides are TGCGCCAGCAGCTTGACAGGAGCCACTGAAGCTTTCTTT.

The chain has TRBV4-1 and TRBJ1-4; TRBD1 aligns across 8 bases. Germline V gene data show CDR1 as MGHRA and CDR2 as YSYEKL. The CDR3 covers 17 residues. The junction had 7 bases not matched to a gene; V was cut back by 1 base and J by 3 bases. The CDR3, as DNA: TGCGCCAGCAGCCAAGGCGGCAGGGGGCGATCTAATGAAAAACTGTTTTTT. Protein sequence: CASSQGGRGRSNEKLFF.

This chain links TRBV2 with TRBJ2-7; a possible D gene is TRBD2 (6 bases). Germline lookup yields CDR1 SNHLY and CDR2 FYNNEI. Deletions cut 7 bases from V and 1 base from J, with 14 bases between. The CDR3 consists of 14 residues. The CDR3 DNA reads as TGTGCCAGCAACCCGGGGGACTTTTCCTACGAGCAGTACTTC. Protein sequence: CASNPGDFSYEQYF.

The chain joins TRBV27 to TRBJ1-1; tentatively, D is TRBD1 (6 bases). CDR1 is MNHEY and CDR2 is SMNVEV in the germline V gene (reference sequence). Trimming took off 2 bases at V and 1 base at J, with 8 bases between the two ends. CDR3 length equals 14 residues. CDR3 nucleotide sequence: TGTGCCAGCAGTTTAACAGGGCGGAACACTGAAGCTTTCTTT. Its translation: CASSLTGRNTEAFF.

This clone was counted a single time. Here the CDR3 DNA reads TGTGCCAGCACCGGGGACAGAGTAGCCAAAAACATTCAGTACTTC. Translating gives CASTGDRVAKNIQYF. The V gene is TRBV3-1 (or the pseudogene TRBV3-2), the J gene TRBJ2-4; 7 bases map to TRBD1. The V gene's germline CDR1 is LGHDT and CDR2 YNNKEL (reference sequence). This CDR3 region has 15 residues. V was clipped by 7 bases and J by 0 bases; unmatched bases: 6.

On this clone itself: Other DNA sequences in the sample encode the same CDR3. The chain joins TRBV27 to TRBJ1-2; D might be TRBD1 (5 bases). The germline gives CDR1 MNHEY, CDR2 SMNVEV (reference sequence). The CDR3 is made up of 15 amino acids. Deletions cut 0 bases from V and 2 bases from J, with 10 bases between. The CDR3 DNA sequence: TGTGCCAGCAGTTTATCGGGGGGAGGGAACTATGGCTACACCTTC. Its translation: CASSLSGGGNYGYTF.

DNA of the CDR3: TGTGCCAGTAGTTCGGGTGGACAGGGAGGGTTGGTCTATGGCTACACCTTC. It is translated as CASSSGGQGGLVYGYTF. V gene TRBV19 combines with J gene TRBJ1-2; TRBD1 agrees at 8 bases. This CDR3 has 17 amino acids. Germline V lookup: CDR1 LNHDA, CDR2 SQIVND (reference sequence). V lost 5 bases to trimming and J lost 4 bases; unmatched junction nucleotides: 15.

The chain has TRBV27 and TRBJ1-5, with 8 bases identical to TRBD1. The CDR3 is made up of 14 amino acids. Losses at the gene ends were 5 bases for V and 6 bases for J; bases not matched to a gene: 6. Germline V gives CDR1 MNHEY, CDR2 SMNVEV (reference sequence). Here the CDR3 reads CASSPGQGVQPQHF. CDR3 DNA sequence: TGTGCCAGCAGTCCCGGACAGGGTGTTCAGCCCCAGCATTTT.

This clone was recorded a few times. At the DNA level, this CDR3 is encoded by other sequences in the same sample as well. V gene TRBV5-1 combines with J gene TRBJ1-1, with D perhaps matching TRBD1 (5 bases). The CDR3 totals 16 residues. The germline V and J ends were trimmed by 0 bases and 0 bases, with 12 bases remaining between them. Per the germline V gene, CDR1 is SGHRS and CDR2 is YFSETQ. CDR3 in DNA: TGCGCCAGCAGCTTGGCCGGGGGTGGAATGAACACTGAAGCTTTCTTT. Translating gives CASSLAGGGMNTEAFF.

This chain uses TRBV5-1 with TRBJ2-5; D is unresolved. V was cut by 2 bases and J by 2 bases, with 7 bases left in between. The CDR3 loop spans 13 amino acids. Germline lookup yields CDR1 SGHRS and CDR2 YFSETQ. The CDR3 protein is CASSFSPQETQYF. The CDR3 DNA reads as TGCGCCAGCAGCTTCTCCCCGCAAGAGACCCAGTACTTC.

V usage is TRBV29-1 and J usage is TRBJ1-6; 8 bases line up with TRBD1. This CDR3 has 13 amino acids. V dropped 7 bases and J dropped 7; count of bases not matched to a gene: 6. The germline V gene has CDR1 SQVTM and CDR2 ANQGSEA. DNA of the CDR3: TGCAGCGCCAAGGGACAGGAGAATTCACCCCTCCACTTT. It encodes CSAKGQENSPLHF.

This CDR3 reads CASRDSSGNEKLFF. CDR3 sequence (DNA): TGTGCCAGCAGAGACAGTAGCGGTAATGAAAAACTGTTTTTT. This chain uses TRBV28 with TRBJ1-4; a weak D match, TRBD1 (5 bases). The CDR3 consists of 14 residues. The germline V gene encodes CDR1 MDHEN and CDR2 SYDVKM. Trimming left V 6 bases short and J 4 bases short, with 12 bases between. The whole variable domain, filled in from reference TRBV28 and TRBJ1-4, reads DVKVTQSSRYLVKRTGEKVFLECVQDMDHENMFWYRQDPGLGLRLIYFSYDVKMKEKGDIPEGYSVSREKKERFSLILESASTNQTSMYLCASRDSSGNEKLFFGSGTQLSVL.

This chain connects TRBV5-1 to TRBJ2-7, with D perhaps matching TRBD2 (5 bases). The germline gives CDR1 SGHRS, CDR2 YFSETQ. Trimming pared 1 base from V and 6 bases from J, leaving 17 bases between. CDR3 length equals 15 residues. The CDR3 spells CASSLNTGSTSEQYF. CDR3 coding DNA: TGCGCCAGCAGCTTGAATACGGGGAGCACTTCCGAGCAGTACTTC. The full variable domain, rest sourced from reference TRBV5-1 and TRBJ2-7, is KAGVTQTPRYLIKTRGQQVTLSCSPISGHRSVSWYQQTPGQGLQFLFEYFSETQRNKGNFPGRFSGRQFSNSRSEMNVSTLELGDSALYLCASSLNTGSTSEQYFGPGTRLTVT.

CDR3 loop: CASSPQDRGSEQYF. The CDR3 DNA follows: TGTGCCAGCAGCCCTCAGGACAGGGGGAGTGAGCAGTACTTC. This chain joins TRBV7-9 and TRBJ2-7; TRBD1 agrees at 10 bases. CDR1 and CDR2 from the germline V gene are SEHNR and FQNEAQ (reference sequence). Trimming cost V 5 bases and J 7 bases; bases outside gene matches: 8. This CDR3 comprises 14 residues.

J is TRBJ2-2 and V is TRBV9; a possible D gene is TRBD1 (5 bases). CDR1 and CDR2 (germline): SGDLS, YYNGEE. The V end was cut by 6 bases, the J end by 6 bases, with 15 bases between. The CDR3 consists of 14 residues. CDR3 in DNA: TGTGCCAGCAACCCAGGGTTGGGTCCCGGGGAGCTGTTTTTT. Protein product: CASNPGLGPGELFF.

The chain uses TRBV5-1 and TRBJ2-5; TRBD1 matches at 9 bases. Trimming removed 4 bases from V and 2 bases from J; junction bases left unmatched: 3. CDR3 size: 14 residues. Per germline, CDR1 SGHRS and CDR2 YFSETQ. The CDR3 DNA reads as TGCGCCAGCAGCCCGACAGGGGGTCAAGAGACCCAGTACTTC. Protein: CASSPTGGQETQYF.

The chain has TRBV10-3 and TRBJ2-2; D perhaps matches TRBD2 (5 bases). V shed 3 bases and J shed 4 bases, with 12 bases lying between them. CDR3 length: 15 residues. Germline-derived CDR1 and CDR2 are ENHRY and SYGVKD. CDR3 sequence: CAISEELRGTGELFF. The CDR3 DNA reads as TGTGCCATCAGTGAAGAGCTCCGGGGCACCGGGGAGCTGTTTTTT.

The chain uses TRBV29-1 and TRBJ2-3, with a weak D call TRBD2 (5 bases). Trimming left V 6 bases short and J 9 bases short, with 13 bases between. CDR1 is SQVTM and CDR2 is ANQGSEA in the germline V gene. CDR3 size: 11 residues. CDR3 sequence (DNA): TGCAGCGTGTCCCACAGCGGCACGCAGTATTTT. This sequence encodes CSVSHSGTQYF.

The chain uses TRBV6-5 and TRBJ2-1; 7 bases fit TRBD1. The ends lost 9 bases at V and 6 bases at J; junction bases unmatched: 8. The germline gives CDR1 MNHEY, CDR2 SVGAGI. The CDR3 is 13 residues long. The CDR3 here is CASLRQGANEQFF. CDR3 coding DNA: TGTGCCAGTTTACGACAGGGCGCCAATGAGCAGTTCTTC.

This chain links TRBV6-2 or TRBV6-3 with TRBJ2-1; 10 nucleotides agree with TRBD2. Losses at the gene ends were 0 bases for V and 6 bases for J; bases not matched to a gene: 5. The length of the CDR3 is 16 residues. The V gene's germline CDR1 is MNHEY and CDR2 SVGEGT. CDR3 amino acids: CASSYSQRGGLNEQFF. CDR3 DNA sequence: TGTGCCAGCAGTTACTCCCAGCGGGGGGGCCTCAATGAGCAGTTCTTC.

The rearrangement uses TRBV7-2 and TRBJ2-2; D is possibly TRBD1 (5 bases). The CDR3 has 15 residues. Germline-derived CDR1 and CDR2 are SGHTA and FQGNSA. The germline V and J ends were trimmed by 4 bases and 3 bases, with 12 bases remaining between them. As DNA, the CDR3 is TGTGCCAGCAGCTCCTTCCAGGGCTACACCGGGGAGCTGTTTTTT. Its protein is CASSSFQGYTGELFF.